Each of the 6 T cell receptor beta chains below was sequenced from the same sample in a study of post-analysis software for immune sequencing data. Study-wide results and caveats: Relative to controls, patients had several TRBV segments at higher frequency, with TRBV5-6, TRBV5-1 and TRBV20-1 among these.

cDNA libraries of TCR beta carried unique molecular identifiers. In TCRdb, the PCR reads were re-called with MiXCR into one record per CDR3 protein. The sample lists 700,000 to 800,000 distinct CDR3 sequences; around 27% were seen once. Their antigens are not known. The sequenced sample was blood. The source of these receptors is a girl between 5 and 17 years old with multiple sclerosis.

This sequence joins TRBV7-8 and TRBJ2-3, with D uncertain. V shed 7 bases and J shed 2 bases, with 22 bases lying between them. The germline CDR1 and CDR2 sequences are SGHVS and FQNEAQ. This CDR3 comprises 17 residues. The CDR3: CASTLRTGSGPTDTQYF. CDR3 coding DNA: TGTGCCAGCACCCTAAGAACGGGCTCGGGTCCCACAGATACGCAGTATTTT.

This clonotype has just a few counts. The gene calls are TRBV27 and TRBJ1-2, with unresolved D. This CDR3 is 13 amino acids long. The germline V gene has CDR1 MNHEY and CDR2 SMNVEV (reference sequence). V gave up 5 bases and J gave up 2 bases, with 9 bases separating them. CDR3 loop: CASSPLRNYGYTF. CDR3 DNA: TGTGCCAGCAGTCCCCTACGCAACTATGGCTACACCTTC.

The chain links TRBV29-1 to TRBJ2-7, with D perhaps TRBD2 (5 bases). This CDR3 comprises 11 residues. Per the germline V gene, CDR1 is SQVTM and CDR2 is ANQGSEA. V was clipped by 1 base and J by 6 bases, with 7 bases between them. For the CDR3, the DNA is TGCAGCGTTGAAGCTAGCCCCGAGCAGTACTTC. Translated, it gives CSVEASPEQYF.

Worth noting for this clonotype: The junction does not match germline at one end; this may be a read error. V is TRBV4-3 and J is TRBJ2-5, with D possibly matching TRBD1 (6 bases). This CDR3 contains 19 residues. The germline V gene has CDR1 LGHNA and CDR2 YSLEER. This chain's CDR3 is CASCQVGGRGRPLLRTQYF. In DNA form, the CDR3 reads TGCGCCAGCTGCCAAGTTGGGGGCAGGGGTCGACCACTCCTGCGGACCCAGTACTTC.

In DNA, the CDR3 is TGTGCCAGCAGCTTAGGTAGCGGGGGGGCATACAATGAGCAGTTCTTC. Translation gives CASSLGSGGAYNEQFF. The V call is TRBV11-2, the J call TRBJ2-1, with 11 bases aligning to TRBD2. V gave up 1 base and J gave up 4 bases; unmatched junction bases: 3. Per germline, CDR1 SGHAT and CDR2 FQNNGV. The CDR3 runs to 16 residues.

V usage is TRBV7-9 and J usage is TRBJ1-4; 7 positions agree with TRBD1. V shed 5 bases and J 5 bases; nucleotides not matched to a gene: 8. The CDR3 sequence is 15 residues long. CDR1 is SEHNR, CDR2 FQNEAQ, per germline (reference sequence). CDR3 region: CASSVGGQANEKLFF. CDR3 DNA: TGTGCCAGCAGCGTAGGAGGACAGGCGAATGAAAAACTGTTTTTT.